This T cell receptor beta chain emerged from a study of early T cells in non-severe SARS-CoV-2 infection. TCRdb redid the calling of the 5' RACE reads with MiXCR, one entry per CDR3 protein. Of approximately 69,000 distinct CDR3 sequences in the sample, roughly 10% were seen once. The length of the CDR3 is 13 residues. Germline CDR1 and CDR2: LGHNA and YSLEER. Trimming took off 0 bases at V and 4 bases at J, with 7 bases between the two ends. This clonotype showed up just a few times. Input material: whole blood. J is TRBJ2-7 and V is TRBV4-3; D unresolved. This clonotype was sampled from an adult who was a healthcare worker with PCR-confirmed SARS-CoV-2 infection or an uninfected control (not recorded which). CDR3 residues: CASSQDIEYEQYF. The CDR3 nucleotides read TGCGCCAGCAGCCAAGATATCGAGTACGAGCAGTACTTC.